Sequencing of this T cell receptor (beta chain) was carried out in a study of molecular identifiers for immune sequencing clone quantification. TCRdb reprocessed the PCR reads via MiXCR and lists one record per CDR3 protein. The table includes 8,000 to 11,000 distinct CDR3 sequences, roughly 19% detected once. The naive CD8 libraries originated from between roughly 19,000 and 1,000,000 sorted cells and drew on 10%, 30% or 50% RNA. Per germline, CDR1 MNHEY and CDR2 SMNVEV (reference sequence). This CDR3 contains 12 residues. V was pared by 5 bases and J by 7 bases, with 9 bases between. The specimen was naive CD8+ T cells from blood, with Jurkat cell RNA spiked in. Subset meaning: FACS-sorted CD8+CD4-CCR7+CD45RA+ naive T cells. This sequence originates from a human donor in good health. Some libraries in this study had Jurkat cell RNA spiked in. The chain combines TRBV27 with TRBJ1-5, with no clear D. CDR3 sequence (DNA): TGTGCCAGCAGTCCAGTGAACCAGCCCCAGCATTTT. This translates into CASSPVNQPQHF.